This TCR beta chain was captured in a study of shared clonotypes between healthy human individuals. Findings of the study overall: Some clonotypes were shared by all four sorted-subset donors, while others were not shared. The non-shared ones had lower generation probabilities than the shared ones.

Terminally differentiated effector memory CD45RA+ cells were excluded from the naive CD8 cells, which were CD45RO-negative and positively selected for CCR7. A remark on this clone: Its target is not known.

The assay was immunoSEQ multiplex PCR, and TCRdb's table has in-frame clones only and misses some. The sample includes more than 2 million clones, just under 95% of them seen just once. Sequenced sample: naive CD8+ T cells sorted from blood. The TCR originated in a man younger than 30 in good health.

This CDR3 is CASSFEGQGTPGYEQYF. DNA of the CDR3: TGTGCCAGCAGCTTCGAGGGACAGGGTACCCCAGGCTACGAGCAGTACTTC. The gene calls are TRBV13 and TRBJ2-7; TRBD1 matches 9 bases. V shed 3 bases and J 3 bases; nucleotides not matched to a gene: 12. There are 17 residues in the CDR3. Looked up from germline, CDR1 is PRHDT and CDR2 is FYEKMQ (reference sequence).